This TCR beta chain was recorded in a study of cytomegalovirus exposure and HLA in healthy donors (dated by TCRdb to 2015 to 2018). Some background on the complete study: In an earlier analysis of 587 of the donors, 276 Gb of sequence data and approximately 120 million unique TCR beta sequences from about 180 million T cells were reported. About 310 gigabases of sequencing data and tens of millions of unique TCR sequences were included in an early release covering several hundred HLA-typed donors. The genetic ancestry cluster associated with self-reported Caucasian donors included 81% of the 350 to 500 genotyped donors. The aim of the study was to test whether cataloging public T cell receptors could identify signatures of past pathogen exposure. The study profiled the T cell repertoires of 550 to 700 subjects by immunosequencing and related them to cytomegalovirus serostatus. Along with the approximately 650-subject first cohort, a separate validation cohort of more than 90 different subjects was used. The study combined high-throughput TCR immunosequencing, statistical association of individual TCRs with disease status, and machine learning to predict cytomegalovirus infection status. A later analysis re-examined previously published TCR beta repertoires from over 500 donors and added high-resolution HLA genotyping to investigate patterns of TCR occurrence. The later analysis used no new phenotypic data to find candidate immune exposures, relying instead on TCR beta sequences and their occurrence across donors. To decide whether each TCR beta V gene segment behaved as functional or pseudogenic, an earlier analysis of some 540 of the donors relied on high-throughput TCR beta sequencing. Donor age, sex, ethnicity and CMV serostatus were compiled alongside the repertoire data. A later genetic analysis took genome-wide SNP genotypes for about three fifths of the roughly 670 donors and used that subset as a discovery cohort. Every discovery cohort repertoire had been produced on one sequencing platform. HLA typing covered class I and class II loci at four-digit resolution. Typing coverage varied by locus: roughly 620-630 donors for A, B, C, DRB1 and DQB1; more than 500 for DQA1; more than 600 for DPA1; 450 to 480 for DPB1. Roughly 5 DR-DQ haplotypes were handled as single units for association and clustering because linkage in the cohort was strong. Across roughly 420 genotyped donors of the cohort, an average of roughly 230,000 unique TCR beta nucleotide sequences per donor were sequenced, and roughly a sixth of those sequences were non-productive.

Notes on this clone: It lacks a known antigen. Base qualities are not provided; no much larger clone lies one nucleotide away.

There are 12 amino acids in the CDR3, from cysteine to phenylalanine inclusive. The CDR3 DNA has 36 bases and is translated from base 1. Between the V and J ends, shortened by 5 bases and 0 bases respectively, the junction contains 4 bases. Reading the germline V gene gives CDR1 SGHVS and CDR2 FQNEAQ. In total, more than 500 healthy bone marrow donors made up the cohort. At the time of sampling, every cohort member was nominally healthy, though immune exposures that went unrecorded were likely present. The donor tested CMV seronegative, placing the donor among the approximately 400 seronegative members of the cohort. Every donor gave a peripheral blood sample, and the peripheral blood mononuclear cells from that sample were used for TCR beta sequencing. Genomic DNA was extracted from the blood cell samples with the Qiagen DNeasy Blood Extraction Kit. The library was prepared using the immunoSEQ multiplex PCR assay. For the multiplex PCR, a mixture combining 60 forward primers for TCR Vbeta segments and 13 reverse primers for TCR Jbeta segments was used. The CDR3 region of rearranged TCR beta genes was amplified from genomic DNA by a multiplex PCR assay. Amplified TCR beta libraries were sequenced as 87-base-pair reads on the Illumina HiSeq System. The authors processed their data as follows. A later analysis tallied around 80 million unique TCR beta chains across the 700 or so repertoires, and around 9.9 million of those chains were shared by two or more donors. Raw reads were error-corrected and collapsed into unique sequences with a nearest-neighbor algorithm that merged closely related sequences to remove PCR and sequencing errors. To assign V, D and J gene segments, CDR3 sequences were aligned to IMGT reference sequences. Each retained sequence needed at least a six-nucleotide match to both a V gene segment and a J gene segment. Rearrangements were called productive when the CDR3 lacked stop codons and stayed in frame with V and J; all others were non-productive. Following IMGT convention, CDR3 was defined as the stretch from the second conserved V-encoded cysteine up to the conserved J-encoded phenylalanine. Sequences without an unambiguous match to a single V gene segment were excluded from the earlier analysis of 587 of the donors. An earlier analysis of 500 to 600 of the donors classified V segments as functional when productive rearrangements were above 56.7% and as segregating when the standard deviation between donors was above 5%. A statistical classification framework was built for diagnosing cytomegalovirus status from the catalog of TCR beta chain sequences. In a later analysis, V and J genes were assigned by comparing TCR nucleotide sequences against IMGT/GENE-DB human TR gene sequences. The TCRdist pipeline was used in a later analysis to assign CDR3 sequences and most-parsimonious VDJ recombination scenarios. In a later analysis, each TCR beta chain was defined by its CDR3 amino acid sequence together with its V-gene family, and reads lacking a unique V-gene family were excluded. To address suspected cross-contamination and a sequencing artifact, a later analysis removed under 600 highly shared, low-generation-probability nucleotide sequences. A later analysis calculated a clonal expansion index for each public chain from normalized within-repertoire ranks of inferred template counts. A later analysis computed generation probabilities with a VDJ recombination model fitted to out-of-frame rearrangements, and checked the results against IGoR. A later analysis scored TCR-TCR, TCR-HLA and TCR-CMV co-occurrence with hypergeometric tests, applying a repertoire-size bias correction to TCR pairs. A later analysis estimated false discovery rates by permuting HLA or CMV assignments 20 times. In a later analysis, co-occurring TCRs were grouped using DBSCAN, and TCRdist sequence similarity was added for clustering within HLA-allele-positive subsets. Co-occurrence clustering excluded repertoires with fewer than 30,000 or more than 120,000 public chains, plus five with anomalous nucleotide sharing. TCRdb took over this immuneACCESS table, retaining in-frame rearrangements with V and J assigned. Such tables are incomplete; in checked studies, under half of the missing clones stem from an unresolved V gene, and the remainder is unexplained. D and trimming were read from the DNA, whereas the V and J calls and clone size are those reported in that table. Within this sample are a few hundred thousand clones, with around 65% of them counted one time only. Over 2% of the sample is held by the ten biggest clonotypes.

Results and caveats for the whole study, not just this receptor: Correlated functional status among segregating V segments might reflect linkage disequilibrium, but an unknown experimental factor could not be ruled out. V-gene and J-gene trimming of TCR beta chains was associated with a missense DCLRE1C variant in a later genetic analysis, and the association was replicated in an independent cohort. Compared with equally common non-associated chains, HLA-associated TCR beta chains in a later analysis were more clonally expanded and had lower generation probabilities. In a later analysis, TCR association rates were found to vary across HLA loci, with the most associated TCRs seen for DRB1 alleles and the fewest for HLA-C alleles. Presence/absence analyses assumed roughly uniform sequencing depth across donors, an assumption that may not hold. Cytomegalovirus status was reported to be diagnosed by the classifier with high specificity and sensitivity in both the original and validation cohorts. Assigning TCR associations to individual alleles was difficult when HLA alleles, especially DR and DQ, strongly co-occurred. According to a later analysis, parvovirus B19, influenza, CMV and Epstein-Barr virus appeared linked to several top co-occurrence clusters. Seventeen rarely observed V segments, including chromosome 9 orphons, were excluded from the earlier analysis of almost 600 of the donors because counts were too low. Specific HLA alleles were associated with 15,000 to 20,000 TCR beta sequences at a false discovery rate of 0.05 in a later analysis. A cluster of highly shared sequence variants was judged likely to represent a technical artifact of the sequencing pipeline. In vitro tests confirmed that a few of the cytomegalovirus-associated TCR beta chains recognize cytomegalovirus antigens. A further reported finding was that TCR beta sequences accurately predicted the HLA-A and HLA-B alleles for most subjects in the first cohort. An earlier analysis of several hundred of the donors showed that most TCR beta V segments appeared in productive rearrangements either about 87% or about 30% of the time, which broadly matched IMGT annotations. The study listed 150 to 200 TCR beta chains as associated with cytomegalovirus. Some IMGT-functional V segments, including TRBV6-2 and TRBV6-3, could not be distinguished by the 87-base-pair reads and were therefore excluded. The cohort was sequenced for TCR beta chains only, and without alpha or paired-chain data the features that could be detected were limited. It was suggested by the authors that the approach could potentially be generalized to other disease states and immunological phenotypes. A later genetic analysis reported fewer N-insertions in productive TCRs among donors in an Asian-associated ancestry cluster than the approximately 670-donor mean. Most TCR sequences were seen in very few donors, while some public TCRs were found in many individuals. Because HLA typing was unavailable for some donors at each locus, only the typed subset was used in association tests. For the cohort, immune exposure information was limited to CMV serostatus. A later analysis found that most CMV-associated TCR beta chains appeared HLA-restricted, with HLA associations seemingly driven largely by CMV exposure.

The V and J segments used are TRBV7-8 and TRBJ1-1; the D gene is not confidently resolved. The receptor was derived from a female donor in good health and CMV-seronegative. Sequenced material: PBMCs. The nucleotide sequence is TGTGCCAGCAGCACTTTGAACACTGAAGCTTTCTTT. This encodes CASSTLNTEAFF.